The 25 T cell receptor beta chains below come from one sample, sequenced in a study of cytomegalovirus exposure and HLA in healthy donors. Assay used: immunoSEQ multiplex PCR; TCRdb lists only in-frame clones, some missing. Of fewer than 350,000 clones in the sample, roughly 88% were seen once. The sample was PBMCs. These receptors were taken from a young woman in good health and CMV-seronegative.

The CDR3 reads CASSSGLAGATDTQYF. The DNA of the CDR3 is TGTGCCAGCAGCTCGGGACTAGCGGGAGCGACAGATACGCAGTATTTT. The chain employs TRBV7-8 and TRBJ2-3; TRBD2 matches at 14 bases. Looked up from germline, CDR1 is SGHVS and CDR2 is FQNEAQ. After removal of 4 bases from V and 3 bases from J, the junction contained 3 bases not matched to a gene. The CDR3 has 16 residues.

The rearrangement joins TRBV29-1 to TRBJ1-3; TRBD1 is a possible D gene (5 bases). This CDR3 comprises 14 residues. Germline V lookup: CDR1 SQVTM, CDR2 ANQGSEA. V lost 1 base, J lost 0 bases, and 7 bases lay in between. CDR3 loop: CSVEVGDSGNTIYF. The CDR3 nucleotides are TGCAGCGTTGAAGTAGGGGACTCTGGAAACACCATATATTTT.

To note about this clone: Additional DNA sequences in this sample encode the identical CDR3. The V and J genes are TRBV18 and TRBJ2-3; the D is unclear. The CDR3 covers 14 residues. CDR1 is KGHSH, CDR2 LQKENI, per germline. V gave up 2 bases and J gave up 0 bases, with 6 bases separating them. The CDR3 protein is CASSPGASTDTQYF. As DNA, the CDR3 is TGTGCCAGCTCACCAGGAGCGAGCACAGATACGCAGTATTTT.

About this clone: Different DNA sequences within this sample yield the same CDR3. This chain joins TRBV5-1 and TRBJ2-7, with TRBD2 matching 7 bases. V lost 7 bases and J lost 1; bases outside the gene matches: 2. Looked up from germline, CDR1 is SGHRS and CDR2 is YFSETQ. The CDR3 runs to 12 residues. The CDR3 protein is CASSSGSYEQYF. The CDR3 DNA is TGCGCCAGCTCTAGCGGATCCTACGAGCAGTACTTC.

The chain carries TRBV7-7 and TRBJ2-1, with 11 bases fitting TRBD2. V shed 3 bases and J 5 bases; nucleotides not matched to a gene: 3. The CDR3 consists of 15 residues. CDR1 SSHAT and CDR2 FNYEAQ come from the germline V gene (reference sequence). This CDR3 is CASSFGLAGNNEQFF. The CDR3 nucleotides are TGTGCCAGCAGCTTCGGACTAGCGGGTAACAATGAGCAGTTCTTC. Looking up the rest from reference TRBV7-7 and TRBJ2-1 gives the full variable domain: GAGVSQSPRYKVTKRGQDVTLRCDPISSHATLYWYQQALGQGPEFLTYFNYEAQPDKSGLPSDRFSAERPEGSISTLTIQRTEQRDSAMYRCASSFGLAGNNEQFFGPGTRLTVL.

This sequence joins TRBV10-3 and TRBJ1-1; 7 nucleotides align to TRBD1. Germline lookup yields CDR1 ENHRY and CDR2 SYGVKD. V dropped 7 bases and J dropped 5; count of bases not matched to a gene: 7. The CDR3 contains 13 residues. The CDR3 bases are TGTGCCATCACCCAACCAGGGGGTACTGAAGCTTTCTTT. This codes for CAITQPGGTEAFF.

This clone was recorded a few times. V is TRBV28 and J is TRBJ1-5, with D perhaps TRBD1 (5 bases). Looked up from germline, CDR1 is MDHEN and CDR2 is SYDVKM. V was cut by 7 bases and J by 7 bases, with 14 bases left in between. The CDR3 runs 13 residues. CDR3 sequence: CASMAGLGQPQHF. The CDR3 DNA sequence: TGTGCCAGCATGGCAGGGCTTGGGCAGCCCCAGCATTTT.

The DNA of the CDR3 is TGTGCCAGCAGCTTGCGGAGCTATGGCTACACCTTC. Its protein product is CASSLRSYGYTF. This chain links TRBV7-2 with TRBJ1-2; D ambiguous. CDR1 is SGHTA, CDR2 FQGNSA, per germline. Deletions cut 3 bases from V and 4 bases from J, with 6 bases between. CDR3 length: 12 residues. The full variable domain, rest sourced from reference TRBV7-2 and TRBJ1-2, is GAGVSQSPSNKVTEKGKDVELRCDPISGHTALYWYRQSLGQGLEFLIYFQGNSAPDKSGLPSDRFSAERTGGSVSTLTIQRTQQEDSAVYLCASSLRSYGYTFGSGTRLTVV.

The genes are TRBV14 and TRBJ2-7; a weak D match, TRBD1 (5 bases). CDR1 SGHDN and CDR2 FVKESK come from the germline V gene. V dropped 3 bases and J dropped 3 bases, with 15 bases sitting between them. There are 15 residues in the CDR3. The CDR3 region is CASSQLLGRDYEQYF. Written as DNA, the CDR3 is TGTGCCAGCAGCCAGCTCTTGGGCAGGGACTACGAGCAGTACTTC. Looking up the rest from reference TRBV14 and TRBJ2-7 gives the full variable domain: EAGVTQFPSHSVIEKGQTVTLRCDPISGHDNLYWYRRVMGKEIKFLLHFVKESKQDESGMPNNRFLAERTGGTYSTLKVQPAELEDSGVYFCASSQLLGRDYEQYFGPGTRLTVT.

This rearrangement joins TRBV2 to TRBJ2-2, with 9 bases aligning to TRBD1. The CDR3 spans 14 residues. V lost 7 bases and J lost 7; bases outside the gene matches: 7. Germline CDR1 is SNHLY and CDR2 is FYNNEI. CDR3: CASNKDRGVGELFF. For the CDR3, the DNA is TGTGCCAGCAATAAGGACAGGGGTGTCGGGGAGCTGTTTTTT.

This rearrangement joins TRBV11-2 to TRBJ2-7; TRBD1 matches 7 bases. Germline V gene lookup returns CDR1 SGHAT and CDR2 FQNNGV. V lost 4 bases and J lost 4; bases outside the gene matches: 13. The CDR3 length is 16 residues. The CDR3 region has the DNA TGTGCCAGCAGCTCTACACAACAGGGGATGCCTTACGAGCAGTACTTC. Protein sequence: CASSSTQQGMPYEQYF. Using reference TRBV11-2 and TRBJ2-7 for the parts outside the CDR3, the full variable domain is EAGVAQSPRYKIIEKRQSVAFWCNPISGHATLYWYQQILGQGPKLLIQFQNNGVVDDSQLPKDRFSAERLKGVDSTLKIQPAKLEDSAVYLCASSSTQQGMPYEQYFGPGTRLTVT.

V gene TRBV28 combines with J gene TRBJ2-2, with 9 bases identical to TRBD2. CDR3 length: 17 amino acids. The germline gives CDR1 MDHEN, CDR2 SYDVKM. V dropped 5 bases and J dropped 2; count of bases not matched to a gene: 9. The CDR3 region has the DNA TGTGCCAGCAGTAAAGGTAGACTAGCGGTTAACACCGGGGAGCTGTTTTTT. It yields the protein CASSKGRLAVNTGELFF.

The chain links TRBV29-1 to TRBJ2-1, with TRBD1 as a possible D gene (6 bases). CDR1 and CDR2 from the germline V gene are SQVTM and ANQGSEA. The V gene lost 2 bases and the J gene lost 3 bases, with 14 bases spanning the gap. CDR3 size: 15 residues. The CDR3 sequence: CSVEIGQSNYNEQFF. In DNA, the CDR3 is TGCAGCGTTGAAATTGGACAGTCGAACTACAATGAGCAGTTCTTC.

The rearrangement links TRBV5-1 to TRBJ2-5, with D perhaps TRBD2 (5 bases). Trimming removed 3 bases from V and 3 bases from J, with 9 bases in between. Germline CDR1 is SGHRS and CDR2 is YFSETQ. There are 13 residues in the CDR3. The CDR3 is CASSSLAEETQYF. DNA of the CDR3: TGCGCCAGCAGCTCCCTAGCAGAAGAGACCCAGTACTTC.

The rearrangement uses TRBV10-2 and TRBJ2-2; D may be TRBD2 (5 bases). The V end lost 8 bases, the J end lost 10 bases, and 11 bases lay between the germline ends. The CDR3 totals 11 residues. Germline CDR1 WSHSY, CDR2 SAAADI. In DNA, the CDR3 is TGCGCCAGCTCGGAGGCGACGGAGCTGTTTTTT. It codes for CASSEATELFF.

The V gene is TRBV6-6, the J gene TRBJ2-7, with 9 bases aligning to TRBD1. Losses at the gene ends were 6 bases for V and 3 bases for J; bases not matched to a gene: 12. The germline V gene encodes CDR1 MNHNY and CDR2 SVGAGI (reference sequence). The CDR3 spans 16 residues. CDR3: CASSPGQGGTYYEQYF. The CDR3 DNA reads TGTGCCAGCAGCCCGGGACAGGGAGGGACCTACTACGAGCAGTACTTC.

This chain connects TRBV27 to TRBJ2-7; the match to TRBD1 covers 9 bases. V lost 5 bases, J lost 3 bases, and 5 bases stayed unmatched. This CDR3 has 14 amino acids. Germline CDR1 is MNHEY and CDR2 is SMNVEV (reference sequence). CDR3 in amino acids: CASSQAGQGYEQYF. CDR3 coding DNA: TGTGCCAGCAGTCAAGCGGGACAGGGCTACGAGCAGTACTTC.

This clone was seen a few times. The junction does not match germline at one end; this may be a read error. This chain connects TRBV7-2 to TRBJ1-2; D unresolved. Per the germline V gene, CDR1 is SGHTA and CDR2 is FQGNSA. The length of the CDR3 is 11 residues. The chain's CDR3 is CASSLVAEAAF. The CDR3, as DNA: TGTGCCAGCAGCTTAGTAGCTGAAGCAGCGTTC.

The chain is built from TRBV28 and TRBJ1-1, with 9 nucleotides matching TRBD1. The CDR3 spans 16 residues. V trimming: 5 bases; J trimming: 0 bases; junction bases outside the gene matches: 7. Germline values: CDR1 MDHEN, CDR2 SYDVKM. DNA of the CDR3: TGTGCCAGCAGTCCTGGACAGGGGACTATGAACACTGAAGCTTTCTTT. This translates into CASSPGQGTMNTEAFF.

The chain joins TRBV6-5 to TRBJ1-3; D is undetermined. Trimming shortened V by 6 bases and J by 7 bases, and 7 bases separated the two germline ends. CDR1 is MNHEY and CDR2 is SVGAGI in the germline V gene. CDR3 length: 11 residues. The CDR3 nucleotides are TGTGCCAGCAGCTCCTCGAACACCATATATTTT. Its translation: CASSSSNTIYF.

The chain joins TRBV5-4 to TRBJ1-2, with a tentative D call TRBD1 (6 bases). Per the germline V gene, CDR1 is SGHNT and CDR2 is YYREEE (reference sequence). The CDR3 sequence is 15 residues long. V lost 2 bases, J lost 8 bases, and 19 bases lay in between. As DNA, the CDR3 is TGTGCCAGCAGCTTCGGTACAGGACAGCGGAGGGGCTACACCTTC. This encodes CASSFGTGQRRGYTF.

The gene calls are TRBV6-1 and TRBJ2-7; no firm D call. The V and J ends lost 1 base and 6 bases respectively, with 10 bases between them. Germline V CDR1 and CDR2: MNHNS, SASEGT. CDR3 size: 13 residues. CDR3 DNA: TGTGCCAGCAGTGAAGAAAGTCCGGGCGAGCAGTACTTC. Translation: CASSEESPGEQYF.

The V gene is TRBV5-4, the J gene TRBJ1-1; no definite D call. Trimming cost V 3 bases and J 2 bases, with 14 bases left between them. In germline, CDR1 is SGHNT, CDR2 YYREEE (reference sequence). This CDR3 has 15 amino acids. The CDR3 DNA reads as TGTGCCAGCAGCTCCCCCAGAACCTCTAACACTGAAGCTTTCTTT. Protein: CASSSPRTSNTEAFF.

The chain combines TRBV19 with TRBJ1-2, with D perhaps TRBD1 (6 bases). Germline CDR1 LNHDA, CDR2 SQIVND (reference sequence). The CDR3 runs to 14 residues. Trimming cost V 7 bases and J 8 bases, with 20 bases left between them. CDR3 DNA: TGTGCCAGTACTGACAGGACATCAACAGGGGGCTACACCTTC. Its protein is CASTDRTSTGGYTF.

CDR3 DNA: TGTGCCAGCAGTTACTCGAGCCAGGGTGGCAATGAGCAGTTCTTC. Protein: CASSYSSQGGNEQFF. The chain has TRBV6-5 and TRBJ2-1; TRBD1 is a possible D gene (5 bases). CDR3 size: 15 residues. V lost 0 bases to trimming and J lost 6 bases, with 12 bases between them. The germline V gene encodes CDR1 MNHEY and CDR2 SVGAGI.